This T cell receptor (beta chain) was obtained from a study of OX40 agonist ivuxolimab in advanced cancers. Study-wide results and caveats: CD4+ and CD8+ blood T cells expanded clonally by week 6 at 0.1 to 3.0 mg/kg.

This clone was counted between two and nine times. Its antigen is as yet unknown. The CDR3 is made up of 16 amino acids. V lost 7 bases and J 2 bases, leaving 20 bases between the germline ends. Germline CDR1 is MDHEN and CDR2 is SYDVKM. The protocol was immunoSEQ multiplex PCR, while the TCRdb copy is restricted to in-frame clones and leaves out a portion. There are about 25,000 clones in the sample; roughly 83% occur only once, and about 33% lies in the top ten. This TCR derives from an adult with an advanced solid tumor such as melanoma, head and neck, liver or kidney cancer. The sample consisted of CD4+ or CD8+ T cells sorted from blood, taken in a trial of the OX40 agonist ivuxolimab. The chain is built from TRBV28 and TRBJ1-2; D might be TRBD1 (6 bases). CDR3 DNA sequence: TGTGCCAGCACCGAAACTGGGGGGCTTCACAACTATGGCTACACCTTC. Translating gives CASTETGGLHNYGYTF.